This T cell receptor beta chain was captured in a study of shared clonotypes between healthy human individuals (dated by TCRdb to 2020 to 2021). Regarding the complete study: The cohort included three men and a couple of women between 18 and 49 years of age. Per donor, three plates each were used for CD4 naive and CD4 memory, two for CD8 naive, and one for CD8 memory. To estimate repertoire size and how much clonotypes are shared between individuals, the study performed deep sequencing of blood TCR repertoires from a handful of healthy adults. Different laboratories and diverse techniques were used to prepare libraries and sequence TCR repertoires, to increase sequencing depth and limit assay-specific biases. Each donor's leukapheresis produced roughly between about 0.9 and 9.5 billion PBMCs. Broader findings and caveats from the paper: Rarefaction of sorted-subset datasets indicated incomplete sequencing despite the large sequencing depth. Across several donors, about 5% of naive CD4, roughly 3.5% of naive CD8, about 2.3% of memory CD4, and about 0.4% of memory CD8 clonotypes were shared. Only blood was sampled, and tissue TCR repertoires likely differ from those in blood. Because the study included only a small number of donors, the genetic and exposure-history diversity represented was limited. Pairwise subsampling indicated that sequencing depth was expected to affect the degree of clonotype sharing among donors. Compared with non-shared clonotypes, the clonotypes found in all four sorted-subset donors had higher generation probabilities. Naive subsets generally had larger estimated clonotype richness than memory subsets did.

TCR CDR3 regions were amplified from genomic DNA by multiplex PCR using the deep immunoSEQ assay. Genomic DNA extracted from each cell subset was distributed evenly over all wells of several immunoSEQ 96-well plates, and each plate served as one replicate. For sorted subsets, each replicate PCR was loaded with roughly 0.2 ug genomic DNA, equivalent to 32,000 or so T cell genomes. Purified libraries were quantified with a Qubit 3.0 fluorometer, sized on a Bioanalyzer 2100, and re-quantified with the KAPA Library Quantification kit. A separate single-read 150-cycle Illumina NextSeq 550 flow cell was used to sequence each immunoSEQ 96-well plate. Per the original workflow: Because the immunoSEQ output included only junctional sequences and no quality scores, the filtering could not be the same as the filtering used for full-length reads. Sequences were annotated with PyIR, a Python wrapper for IgBLAST v1.9, and V/J genes and CDR3 were assigned using IMGT germline references. Reads were filtered out if the reads had weak V/J assignments (E-value above 1e-6), no CDR3, stop codons, out-of-frame junctions, or ambiguous translated residues. V3J clonotypes were defined as sequences sharing an identical inferred V gene, J gene, and CDR3 amino acid sequence. The percentage overlap between two repertoires was calculated by dividing the number of shared unique clonotypes by the size of the smaller repertoire. Richness of each repertoire was evaluated using RTK rarefaction, the Chao1 estimator, and Recon v2.1 estimates of unobserved clonotypes. Generation probabilities for all TCRbeta clonotypes obtained by the gDNA method from a few donors were computed using OLGA. TCRdb provides this immuneACCESS table in a form limited to in-frame rearrangements. Some clones are lacking; in checked studies, under half of them reflect an unresolved V gene, and why the rest are absent is not known. That table gives V, J and clone size, and the DNA gave D and trimming. The table for this sample lists over 950,000 clones; around three quarters of them were counted only once. The ten largest make up roughly 0.82% of the sample.

CDR1 is given as SGDLS and CDR2 as YYNGEE, both from the germline V gene. The CDR3 holds 16 amino acids from the cysteine to the phenylalanine. Only the CDR3 part of the read is kept: 48 bases, read in frame from the first base. Cut back by 4 bases and 4 bases, the V and J ends lie 19 bases apart. In the case of this clone: Its antigen has not been determined. No base qualities exist here, and no much larger clone lies one base off it.

Donors were healthy HIV-negative adults with no recently reported acute infections or vaccinations. Only Caucasian adults living in Nashville, Tennessee, USA were represented among the donors. CD4+ T cells were enriched by magnetic negative selection, after which naive cells were positively selected on CD45RA and the negative fraction was taken as the memory subset. After blood collection by leukapheresis, PBMCs were isolated using Ficoll-Histopaque density gradient centrifugation and then cryopreserved in the vapor phase of liquid nitrogen. Analytical flow cytometry was used to check the purity and quantity of every magnetically sorted T cell population. Genomic DNA was isolated from every sorted fraction and measured by UV absorbance on a Nanodrop 2000c.

Source material: memory CD4+ T cells from PBMCs. This specimen's cell subset or site label, per the study, means: CD45RA-negative fraction. This sequence originates from a young man in good health. Some clones in this sample may be carry-over from other donors' samples. The rearrangement combines TRBV9 with TRBJ2-3; the D segment could be TRBD2, given 6 matching bases. The DNA sequence is TGTGCCAGCAGCTCTCTAGCGCGTGGGGGTGCAGATACGCAGTATTTT. Its protein reads: CASSSLARGGADTQYF.